This T cell receptor beta chain was recovered during a study of early stage breast cancer tumors. Study overall: Of 15 to 20 invasive breast tumors, about a dozen were hormone receptor-positive, HER2-negative. Study-wide points: Commonly generated sequences made up most enriched TCRB sequences shared between patients. Blood repertoires resembled normal breast more than tumor.

Blood replicates held 0.5 ug DNA, tumor or normal breast roughly 1.5 ug, two each. Libraries were prepared by immunoSEQ multiplex PCR; TCRdb keeps only in-frame clonotypes and omits some of them. Among fewer than 90,000 clones, under 85% were seen once, and the ten largest hold approximately 3.7%. About this clone: The antigen is unknown. Other DNA variants within this sample encode the same CDR3.

The sequence derives from a person between 55 and 69 years old with breast cancer. Sequencing used blood.

This chain's CDR3 is CASSLGRGPGYEQYF. CDR3 in DNA: TGTGCCAGCAGCTTAGGGCGGGGGCCAGGATATGAGCAGTACTTC. The V call is TRBV5-4, the J call TRBJ2-7, with a weak D call TRBD2 (7 bases). V shed 2 bases and J shed 7 bases, with 19 bases lying between them. Germline assignment: CDR1 SGHNT and CDR2 YYREEE (reference sequence). The CDR3 consists of 15 residues.